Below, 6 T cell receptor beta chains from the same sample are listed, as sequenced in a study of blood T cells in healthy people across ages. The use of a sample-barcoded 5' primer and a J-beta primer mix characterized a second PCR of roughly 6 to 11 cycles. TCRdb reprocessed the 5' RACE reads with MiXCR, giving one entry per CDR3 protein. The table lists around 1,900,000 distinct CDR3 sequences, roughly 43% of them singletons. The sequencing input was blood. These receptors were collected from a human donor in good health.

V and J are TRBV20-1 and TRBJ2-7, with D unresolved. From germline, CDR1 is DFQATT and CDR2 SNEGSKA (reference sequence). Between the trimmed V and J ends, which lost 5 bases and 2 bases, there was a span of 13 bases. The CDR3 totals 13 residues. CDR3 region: CSAPPPSTYEQYF. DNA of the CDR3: TGCAGTGCTCCCCCTCCATCCACCTACGAGCAGTACTTC.

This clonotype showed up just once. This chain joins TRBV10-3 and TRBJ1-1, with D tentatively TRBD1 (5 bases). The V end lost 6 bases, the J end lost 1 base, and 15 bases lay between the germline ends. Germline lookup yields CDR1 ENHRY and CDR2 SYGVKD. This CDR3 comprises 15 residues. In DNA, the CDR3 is TGTGCCATCAGGGACCGGGGCCTGGGGAACACTGAAGCTTTCTTT. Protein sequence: CAIRDRGLGNTEAFF.

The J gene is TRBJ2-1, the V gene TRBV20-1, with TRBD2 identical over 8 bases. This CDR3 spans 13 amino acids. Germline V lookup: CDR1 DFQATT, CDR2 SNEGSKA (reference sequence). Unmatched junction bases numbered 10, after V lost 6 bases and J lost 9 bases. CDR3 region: CSAHPGGGPEQFF. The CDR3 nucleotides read TGCAGTGCGCATCCCGGGGGGGGCCCTGAGCAGTTCTTC.

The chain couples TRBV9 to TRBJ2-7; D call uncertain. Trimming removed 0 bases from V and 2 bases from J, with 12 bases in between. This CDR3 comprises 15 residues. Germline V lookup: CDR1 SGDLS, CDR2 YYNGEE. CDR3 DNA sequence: TGTGCCAGCAGCGTAGGTGGTAGTTTCACCTACGAGCAGTACTTC. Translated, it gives CASSVGGSFTYEQYF.

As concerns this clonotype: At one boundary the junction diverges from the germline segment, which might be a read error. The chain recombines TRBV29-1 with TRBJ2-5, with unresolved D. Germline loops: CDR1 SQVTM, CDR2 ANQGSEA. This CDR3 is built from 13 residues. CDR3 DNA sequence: TGCAGCGGCTCACCCACGAGGAAAGAGACCCATTACTTC. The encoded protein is CSGSPTRKETHYF.

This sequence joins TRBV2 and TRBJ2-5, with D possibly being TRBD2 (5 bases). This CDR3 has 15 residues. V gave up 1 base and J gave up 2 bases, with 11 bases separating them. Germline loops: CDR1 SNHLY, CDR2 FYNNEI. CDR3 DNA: TGTGCCAGCAGTGAAGGACTACAGCAGCAAGAGACCCAGTACTTC. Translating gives CASSEGLQQQETQYF.